A selection of T cell receptor beta chains follows, all from one sample in a study of early T cells in non-severe SARS-CoV-2 infection. TCRdb re-called the 5' RACE reads through MiXCR, storing one row per CDR3 protein. The sample lists 68,000 or so distinct CDR3 sequences, 10% to 15% occurring once. Sequencing was done on a sample of whole blood. Source of these receptors: an adult who was a healthcare worker with PCR-confirmed SARS-CoV-2 infection or an uninfected control (not recorded which). Each CDR3 is given with its conserved first and last residue. A D gene is named only where the DNA matches it firmly. Clone size is shown for a subset of rows, as once, few, many or a class of expanded clone.

TRBV5-8,many,TRBJ1-2,NA,CASSLVWIAPNYGYTF,TGTGCCAGCAGCTTGGTCTGGATAGCTCCTAACTATGGCTACACCTTC
TRBV6-5,NA,TRBJ2-7,TRBD2,CASSPLDRGELYEQYF,TGTGCCAGCAGTCCCCTCGACCGGGGGGAACTCTACGAGCAGTACTTC
TRBV20-1,many,TRBJ2-5,NA,CSAKTIKETQYF,TGCAGTGCTAAGACTATCAAAGAGACCCAGTACTTC
TRBV28,NA,TRBJ1-1,NA,CASSVGREAFF,TGTGCCAGTTCTGTAGGGAGGGAAGCTTTCTTT
TRBV18,many,TRBJ2-7,TRBD2,CASSSGRGEQYF,TGTGCCAGCTCCTCTGGGAGGGGCGAGCAGTACTTC
TRBV6-1,many,TRBJ2-5,NA,CATAVIQETQYF,TGTGCTACTGCGGTTATTCAAGAGACCCAGTACTTC
TRBV7-9,few,TRBJ2-7,TRBD2,CASSQPGGYYEQYF,TGTGCCAGCAGCCAACCGGGGGGTTACTACGAGCAGTACTTC
TRBV6-1,many,TRBJ2-4,NA,CASKTPAGRSKNIQYF,TGTGCCAGCAAAACCCCGGCGGGGCGAAGTAAAAACATTCAGTACTTC
TRBV30,few,TRBJ1-1,NA,CAWSQGTNTEAFF,TGTGCCTGGAGTCAAGGGACGAACACTGAAGCTTTCTTT
TRBV20-1,few,TRBJ1-4,TRBD1,CSATDRVEKLFF,TGCAGTGCTACCGACAGGGTCGAAAAACTGTTTTTT
TRBV6-2/TRBV6-3,many,TRBJ1-1,NA,CASTLDGLNTEAFF,TGTGCCAGCACCTTAGACGGCCTGAACACTGAAGCTTTCTTT
TRBV3-1,many,TRBJ2-7,NA,CASSQVRDSVSEQYF,TGTGCCAGCAGCCAAGTAAGGGACTCTGTCTCCGAGCAGTACTTC
TRBV20-1,many,TRBJ2-7,NA,CSASYGFYGEQYF,TGCAGTGCTAGTTATGGGTTTTATGGCGAGCAGTACTTC
TRBV2,NA,TRBJ1-2,TRBD1,CASSESTGERVYGYTF,TGTGCCAGCAGTGAATCAACAGGGGAACGAGTCTATGGCTACACCTTC
TRBV5-1,few,TRBJ2-1,NA,CASSPRISYNEQFF,TGCGCCAGCAGCCCGAGAATCTCCTACAATGAGCAGTTCTTC
TRBV29-1,few,TRBJ2-2,NA,CSVFFAGELFF,TGCAGCGTATTCTTCGCCGGGGAGCTGTTTTTT
TRBV4-1,many,TRBJ2-3,NA,CASSQIDPNTQYF,TGCGCCAGCAGCCAGATTGACCCGAATACGCAGTATTTT
TRBV27,few,TRBJ2-4,NA,CASSVQGAKNIQYF,TGTGCCAGCAGCGTTCAGGGGGCCAAAAACATTCAGTACTTC
TRBV5-6,many,TRBJ2-1,NA,CASSPGIYNEQFF,TGTGCCAGCAGCCCGGGAATCTACAATGAGCAGTTCTTC
TRBV4-3,few,TRBJ2-1,NA,CASSQDTKLKQFF,TGCGCCAGCAGCCAAGATACCAAGTTGAAGCAGTTCTTC
TRBV12-3/TRBV12-4,many,TRBJ1-2,TRBD1,CASSLSVPGTGGYGYTF,TGTGCCAGCAGTTTAAGCGTACCCGGGACAGGGGGGTATGGCTACACCTTC
TRBV12-3/TRBV12-4,few,TRBJ1-2,NA,CASRPGTATGYTF,TGTGCCAGCAGGCCCGGGACCGCTACAGGCTACACCTTC
TRBV6-2/TRBV6-3,NA,TRBJ2-2,TRBD1,CATLPAGTGYTGELFF,TGTGCCACCCTCCCGGCCGGGACAGGGTATACCGGGGAGCTGTTTTTT
TRBV18,many,TRBJ2-1,TRBD2,CASSPSSDSGYQFF,TGTGCCAGCTCACCCTCGTCCGATAGCGGGTACCAGTTCTTC
TRBV29-1,few,TRBJ2-1,NA,CSATTSYNEQFF,TGCAGCGCAACAACAAGCTACAATGAGCAGTTCTTC
TRBV29-1,few,TRBJ2-2,TRBD2,CSVGLAGATGELFF,TGCAGCGTTGGTCTAGCGGGGGCTACCGGGGAGCTGTTTTTT
TRBV7-9,NA,TRBJ2-2,NA,CASRPGNTGELFF,TGTGCCAGCAGGCCTGGGAACACCGGGGAGCTGTTTTTT
TRBV10-3,NA,TRBJ2-7,NA,CAISRQTGNPPYEQYF,TGTGCCATCAGTCGACAAACAGGGAACCCTCCCTACGAGCAGTACTTC
TRBV3-1,NA,TRBJ2-1,TRBD2,CASSQVLTAGHEQFF,TGTGCCAGCAGCCAAGTCTTGACAGCGGGGCATGAGCAGTTCTTC
TRBV7-2,few,TRBJ1-1,NA,CASSLKGGTEAFF,TGTGCCAGCAGCTTGAAAGGAGGCACTGAAGCTTTCTTT
TRBV30,NA,TRBJ2-4,TRBD2,CAWRTSGANIQYF,TGTGCCTGGAGGACTAGCGGGGCAAACATTCAGTACTTC
TRBV29-1,few,TRBJ2-5,TRBD2,CSVEDPTSGGNSGTQYF,TGCAGCGTTGAAGATCCCACTAGCGGGGGTAATTCGGGGACCCAGTACTTC
TRBV7-9,many,TRBJ1-1,TRBD1,CASSGGPRGLTEAFF,TGTGCCAGCAGCGGGGGGCCCAGGGGGCTCACTGAAGCTTTCTTT
TRBV18,many,TRBJ2-6,NA,CASSANSGANVLTF,TGTGCCAGCTCAGCTAACTCTGGGGCCAACGTCCTGACTTTC
TRBV7-6,many,TRBJ2-6,NA,CASSPASIGANVLTF,TGTGCCAGCAGCCCCGCTTCCATCGGGGCCAACGTCCTGACTTTC
TRBV3-1,NA,TRBJ2-5,NA,CASSQVLAGLPKETQYF,TGTGCCAGCAGCCAAGTCCTCGCGGGACTCCCCAAAGAGACCCAGTACTTC
TRBV5-1,NA,TRBJ2-1,NA,CASTRPEGLTYNEQFF,TGCGCCAGCACCAGACCAGAGGGCCTGACCTACAATGAGCAGTTCTTC
TRBV20-1,many,TRBJ2-5,NA,CSASSHEGLETQYF,TGCAGTGCTAGTTCGCATGAGGGATTGGAGACCCAGTACTTC
TRBV10-1,NA,TRBJ1-1,TRBD1,CASSRDSSDTEAFF,TGCGCCAGCAGTCGGGACAGCAGTGACACTGAAGCTTTCTTT
TRBV6-6,few,TRBJ2-3,NA,CASSYSGVHSF,TGTGCCAGCAGTTACTCGGGAGTCCATTCTTTT
TRBV20-1,NA,TRBJ1-1,NA,CSARPPDRNTEAFF,TGCAGTGCCAGACCCCCGGACAGGAACACTGAAGCTTTCTTT